The present TCR beta chain was sequenced within a study of human T cells and chemical hapten exposure. Concerning this clonotype itself: Its antigen is still unknown.

What the library attached to individual cDNA molecules were unique molecular identifiers. MiXCR, run by TCRdb on the RACE reads, gives a single entry per CDR3 protein. The data hold 180,000 or so distinct CDR3 sequences, with 20% to 25% observed a single time. The study's findings and limits: The study found that PT1 expanded TCR counts correlated positively with patch test score.

The time point here: patch test 1, 2 weeks after DPC sensitization. The treatment denotes: therapeutic diphenylcyclopropenone sensitization with weekly scalp DPC. This CDR3 has 13 amino acids. Germline values: CDR1 SGHNT, CDR2 YENEEA. V was pared by 5 bases and J by 5 bases, with 3 bases of the junction left unmatched. Here the sequenced sample was whole blood, taken in connection with sensitization to the hapten diphenylcyclopropenone (DPC). J is TRBJ2-5 and V is TRBV11-3; TRBD2 matches at 9 bases. The clonotype comes from a woman in her forties or fifties with alopecia areata. Some clones in this sample may be carry-over from other donors' samples. CDR3 in amino acids: CASSLLAGETQYF. As DNA, the CDR3 is TGTGCCAGCAGCCTACTAGCGGGTGAGACCCAGTACTTC. Together with reference TRBV11-3 and TRBJ2-5, the CDR3 gives the full variable domain: EAGVVQSPRYKIIEKKQPVAFWCNPISGHNTLYWYLQNLGQGPELLIRYENEEAVDDSQLPKDRFSAERLKGVDSTLKIQPAELGDSAVYLCASSLLAGETQYFGPGTRLLVL.